This TCR beta chain was recovered during a study of blood T cell repertoires in COVID-19. Study background: PBMCs, B-cell-depleted T cells, or T cells were the source of the cDNA or gDNA that made up the material.

Patients from Seattle were sampled longitudinally, starting during active infection. The CDR3 is 14 amino acids. In the study's own analysis: How many nucleated cells were present was estimated from reference gene primer amplification. Produced via immunoSEQ multiplex PCR; TCRdb's table is partial and in-frame only. That table gives V, J and clone size, and the DNA gave D and trimming. In the table there are around 300,000 clones, about 91% of which are singletons. This clone was recorded a few times. The chain employs TRBV21-1 and TRBJ1-2. TRBV21-1 is termed a pseudogene. The receptor was isolated from a woman under 40 with COVID-19, enrolled during active disease. The sample consisted of peripheral blood. As DNA, the CDR3 is TGTGCCAGCAGCGAGGGAGGAACTAACTATGGCTACACCTTC. Translation gives CASSEGGTNYGYTF.